This T cell receptor beta chain is drawn from a study of CD8 T cells in ankylosing spondylitis. Study observations and caveats: Significant enrichment of disease-linked clones was reported in matched ankylosing spondylitis synovial fluid. Researchers report that disease-linked clones proved CD8+ and relatively rare in peripheral blood. Seemingly characteristic of ankylosing spondylitis blood was a TCR beta motif consisting of eight highly homologous variants.

As to this clonotype: Its antigen is undetermined.

The CDR3 has 15 residues. The V gene's germline CDR1 is SGHTA and CDR2 FQGNSA. Between the trimmed V and J ends, which lost 6 bases and 6 bases, there was a span of 21 bases. Construction of TCR beta libraries was performed using quantitative 5'-RACE with molecular barcodes. TCRdb processed the 5' RACE reads anew with MiXCR; each CDR3 protein has one entry. The sample holds roughly 150,000 distinct CDR3 sequences, 25% to 35% seen once. The chain employs TRBV7-2 and TRBJ2-7; possible D gene TRBD1, 6 bases. Input material: synovial fluid, either unsorted or a sorted T cell fraction (not recorded which). This clonotype was sampled from a male donor with ankylosing spondylitis. The CDR3: CASSSSGASIGEQYF. As DNA, the CDR3 is TGTGCCAGCAGTTCATCAGGGGCTAGCATAGGCGAGCAGTACTTC.